This T cell receptor beta chain was recorded in a study of blood T cell repertoires in COVID-19. Study-level information: Italy, Spain and the United States were the sources of the convalescent and acute COVID-19 samples.

Trimming pared 3 bases from V and 0 bases from J, leaving 9 bases between. CDR3 length: 14 amino acids. Germline V gene sequence: CDR1 PRHDT, CDR2 FYEKMQ (reference sequence). As handled by the study authors: Reference gene primers were amplified, and this amplification served to estimate nucleated cell counts. This table comes from immunoSEQ multiplex PCR, and its TCRdb copy is limited to in-frame clones, with some not included. The V and J calls and clone size were taken over from that table, and D and trimming were inferred from the DNA. The table has some 200,000 clones, 60% to 85% seen once; the top ten hold around 8.1%.

The receptor was derived from a woman in her 50s with active or convalescent COVID-19. Sample: peripheral blood. V usage is TRBV13 and J usage is TRBJ2-7, with D perhaps matching TRBD1 (6 bases). In DNA form, the CDR3 reads TGTGCCAGCAGCTTCTCGGACAGCTCCTACGAGCAGTACTTC. Its protein is CASSFSDSSYEQYF.